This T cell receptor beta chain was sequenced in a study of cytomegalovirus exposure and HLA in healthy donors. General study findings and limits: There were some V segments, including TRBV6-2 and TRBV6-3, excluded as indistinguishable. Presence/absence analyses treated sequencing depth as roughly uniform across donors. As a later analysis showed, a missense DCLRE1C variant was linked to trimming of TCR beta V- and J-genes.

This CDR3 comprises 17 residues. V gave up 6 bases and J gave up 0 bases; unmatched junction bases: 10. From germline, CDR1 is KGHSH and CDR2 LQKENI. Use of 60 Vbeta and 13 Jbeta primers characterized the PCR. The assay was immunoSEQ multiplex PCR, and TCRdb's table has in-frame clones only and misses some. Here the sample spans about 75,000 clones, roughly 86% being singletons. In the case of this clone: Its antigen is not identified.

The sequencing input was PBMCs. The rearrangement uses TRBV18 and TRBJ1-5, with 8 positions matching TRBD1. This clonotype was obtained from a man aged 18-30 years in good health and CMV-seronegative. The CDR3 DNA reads TGTGCCAGCTCCCCCGACAGGGGAGAACCTAGCAATCAGCCCCAGCATTTT. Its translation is CASSPDRGEPSNQPQHF.